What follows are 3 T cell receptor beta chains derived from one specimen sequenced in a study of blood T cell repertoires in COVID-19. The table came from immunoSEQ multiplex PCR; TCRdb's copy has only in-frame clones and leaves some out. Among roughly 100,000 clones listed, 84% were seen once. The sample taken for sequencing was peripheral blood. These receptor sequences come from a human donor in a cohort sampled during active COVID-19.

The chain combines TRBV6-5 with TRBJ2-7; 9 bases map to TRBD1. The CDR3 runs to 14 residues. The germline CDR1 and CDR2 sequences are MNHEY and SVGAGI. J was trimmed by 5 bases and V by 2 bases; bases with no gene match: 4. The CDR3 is CASSYTRQGDEQYF. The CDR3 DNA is TGTGCCAGCAGTTACACGCGACAGGGGGACGAGCAGTACTTC.

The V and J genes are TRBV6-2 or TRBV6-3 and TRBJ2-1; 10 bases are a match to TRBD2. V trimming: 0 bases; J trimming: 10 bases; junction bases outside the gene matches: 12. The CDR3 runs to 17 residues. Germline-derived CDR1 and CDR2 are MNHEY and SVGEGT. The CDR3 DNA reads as TGTGCCAGCAGTTACTCGATCTCCAGCGGGGGGGCACGGGAGCAGTTCTTC. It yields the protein CASSYSISSGGAREQFF.

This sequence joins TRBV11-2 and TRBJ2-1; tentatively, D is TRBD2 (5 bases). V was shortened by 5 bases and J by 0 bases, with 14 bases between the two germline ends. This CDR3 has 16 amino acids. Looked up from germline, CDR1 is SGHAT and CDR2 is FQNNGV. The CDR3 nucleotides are TGTGCCAGCAGCCCATGGGCGGGCAGCTCCTACAATGAGCAGTTCTTC. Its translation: CASSPWAGSSYNEQFF.